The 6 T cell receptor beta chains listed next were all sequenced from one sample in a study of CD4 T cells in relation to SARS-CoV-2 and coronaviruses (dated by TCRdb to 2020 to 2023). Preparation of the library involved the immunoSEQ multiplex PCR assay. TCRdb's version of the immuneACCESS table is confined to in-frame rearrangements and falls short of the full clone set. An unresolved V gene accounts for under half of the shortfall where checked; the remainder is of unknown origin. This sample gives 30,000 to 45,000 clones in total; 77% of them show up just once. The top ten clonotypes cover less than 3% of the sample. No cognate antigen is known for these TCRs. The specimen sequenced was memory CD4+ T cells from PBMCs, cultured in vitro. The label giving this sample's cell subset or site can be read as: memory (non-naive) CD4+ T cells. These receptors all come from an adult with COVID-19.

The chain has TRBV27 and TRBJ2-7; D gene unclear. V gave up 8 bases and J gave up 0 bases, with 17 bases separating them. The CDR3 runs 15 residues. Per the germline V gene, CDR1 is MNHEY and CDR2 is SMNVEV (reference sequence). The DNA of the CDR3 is TGTGCCAGCGCCCTGGGTCAGTGGAGCTCCTACGAGCAGTACTTC. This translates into CASALGQWSSYEQYF.

CDR3 sequence (DNA): TGTGCCAGCAGTGAAGCGGGAGGCACAGATACGCAGTATTTT. Its translation: CASSEAGGTDTQYF. This rearrangement joins TRBV6-4 to TRBJ2-3, with 8 positions matching TRBD2. CDR3 length: 14 amino acids. The ends lost 3 bases at V and 1 base at J; junction bases unmatched: 0. CDR1 is MRHNA, CDR2 SNTAGT, per germline.

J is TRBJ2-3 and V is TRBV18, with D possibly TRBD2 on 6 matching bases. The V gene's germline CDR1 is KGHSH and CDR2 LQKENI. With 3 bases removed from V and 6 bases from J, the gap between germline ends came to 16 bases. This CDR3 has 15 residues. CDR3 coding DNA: TGTGCCAGCTCACCGCTCGGGCTAGCGAAGGATACGCAGTATTTT. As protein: CASSPLGLAKDTQYF.

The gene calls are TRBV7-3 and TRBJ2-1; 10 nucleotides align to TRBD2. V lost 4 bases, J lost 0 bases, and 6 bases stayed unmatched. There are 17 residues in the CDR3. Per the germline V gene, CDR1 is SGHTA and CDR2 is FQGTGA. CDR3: CASSSGTSESSYNEQFF. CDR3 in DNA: TGTGCCAGCAGCTCGGGGACTAGCGAAAGCTCCTACAATGAGCAGTTCTTC.

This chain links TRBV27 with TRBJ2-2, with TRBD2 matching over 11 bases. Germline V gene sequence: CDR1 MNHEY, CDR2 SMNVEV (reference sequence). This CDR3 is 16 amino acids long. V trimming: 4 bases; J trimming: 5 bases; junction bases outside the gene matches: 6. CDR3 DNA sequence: TGTGCCAGCAGTTCACTAGCGGGAGACGTGACCGGGGAGCTGTTTTTT. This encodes CASSSLAGDVTGELFF.

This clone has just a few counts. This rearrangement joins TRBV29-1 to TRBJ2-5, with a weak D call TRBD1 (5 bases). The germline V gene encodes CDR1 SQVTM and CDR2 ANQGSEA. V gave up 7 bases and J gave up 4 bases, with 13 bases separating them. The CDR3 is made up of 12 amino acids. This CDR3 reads CSGQTDGETQYF. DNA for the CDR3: TGCAGCGGACAGACCGATGGAGAGACCCAGTACTTC.